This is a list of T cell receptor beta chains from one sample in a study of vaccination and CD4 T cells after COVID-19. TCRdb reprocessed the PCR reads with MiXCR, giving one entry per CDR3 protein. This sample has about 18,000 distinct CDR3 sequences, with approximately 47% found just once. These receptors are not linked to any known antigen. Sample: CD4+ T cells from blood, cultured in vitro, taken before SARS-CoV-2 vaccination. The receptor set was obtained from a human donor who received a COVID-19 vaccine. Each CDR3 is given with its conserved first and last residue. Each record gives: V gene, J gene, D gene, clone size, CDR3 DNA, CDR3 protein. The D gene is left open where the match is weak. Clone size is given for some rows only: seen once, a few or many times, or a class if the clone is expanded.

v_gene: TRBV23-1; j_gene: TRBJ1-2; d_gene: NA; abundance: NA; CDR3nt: TGCGCCAGCACCTATGGCTACACCTTC; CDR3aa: CASTYGYTF
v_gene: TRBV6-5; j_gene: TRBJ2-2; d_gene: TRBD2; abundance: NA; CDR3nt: TGTGCCAGCAGTTATAAAGTCCCGGGGGGCACCGGGGAGCTGTTTTTT; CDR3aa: CASSYKVPGGTGELFF
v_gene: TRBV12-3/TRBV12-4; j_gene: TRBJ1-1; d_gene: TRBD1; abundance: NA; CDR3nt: TGTGCCAGCACCTTAGGGGGCAGGGCCACTGAAGCTTTCTTT; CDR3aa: CASTLGGRATEAFF
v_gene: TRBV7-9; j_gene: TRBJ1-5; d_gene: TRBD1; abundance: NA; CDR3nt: TGTGCCAGCAGCTTAGAAGGGACAGGGATTCAGCCCCAGCATTTT; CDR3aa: CASSLEGTGIQPQHF
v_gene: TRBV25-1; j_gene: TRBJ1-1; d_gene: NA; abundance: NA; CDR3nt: TGTGCCAGCAGCCAATTAACAAGCAACACTGAAGCTTTCTTT; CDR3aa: CASSQLTSNTEAFF
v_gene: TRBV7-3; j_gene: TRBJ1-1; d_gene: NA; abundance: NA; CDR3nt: TGTGCCAGCAGCTTATGGGCAGGGTCGGACACTGAAGCTTTCTTT; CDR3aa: CASSLWAGSDTEAFF
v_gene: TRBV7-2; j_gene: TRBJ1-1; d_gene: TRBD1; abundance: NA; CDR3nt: TGTGCCAGCAGCTATAACAGGGGCGGGGAAGCTTTCTTT; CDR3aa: CASSYNRGGEAFF
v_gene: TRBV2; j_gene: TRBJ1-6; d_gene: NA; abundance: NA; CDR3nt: TGTGCCAGCAGTGACAGGGACCATAATTCACCCCTCCACTTT; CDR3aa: CASSDRDHNSPLHF
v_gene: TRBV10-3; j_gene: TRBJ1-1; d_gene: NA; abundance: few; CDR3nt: TGTGCCATCAGTGATACGGCAGAAGCTTTCTTT; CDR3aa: CAISDTAEAFF
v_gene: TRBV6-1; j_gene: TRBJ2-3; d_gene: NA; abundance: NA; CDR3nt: TGTGCCAGCAGGCACACTAGCAGAAGCACAGATACGCAGTATTTT; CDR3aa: CASRHTSRSTDTQYF
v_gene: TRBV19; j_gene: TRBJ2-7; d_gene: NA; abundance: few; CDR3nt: TGTGCCAGTAGCCCGTACTCTGGCGAGCAGTACTTC; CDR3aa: CASSPYSGEQYF
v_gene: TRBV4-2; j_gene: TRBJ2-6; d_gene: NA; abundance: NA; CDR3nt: TGTGCCAGCAGCCTTGCTGGGGGGCCCCCAAACTCTGGGGCCAACGTCCTGACTTTC; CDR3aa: CASSLAGGPPNSGANVLTF
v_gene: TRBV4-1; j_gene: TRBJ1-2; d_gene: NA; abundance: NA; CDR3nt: TGCGCCAGCAGCCAAGATCCGGGTCTCCTGCGGCGTGGCTACACCTTC; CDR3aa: CASSQDPGLLRRGYTF
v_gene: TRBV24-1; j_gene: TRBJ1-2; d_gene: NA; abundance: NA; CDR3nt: TGTGCCACCAGTGAGGGGACACATCGTAACTATGGCTACACCTTC; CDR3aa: CATSEGTHRNYGYTF
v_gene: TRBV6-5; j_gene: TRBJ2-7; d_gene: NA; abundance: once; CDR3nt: TGTGCCAGCAGTTACGCGTACGAGCAGTACTTC; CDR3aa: CASSYAYEQYF
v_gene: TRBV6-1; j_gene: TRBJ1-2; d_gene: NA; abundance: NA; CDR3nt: TGTGCCAGCACGGGTGGTTCGGACAGCCATTACCTCTATGGCTACACCTTC; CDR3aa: CASTGGSDSHYLYGYTF
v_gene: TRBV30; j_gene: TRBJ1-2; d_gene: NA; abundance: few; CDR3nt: TGTGCCTGGAAGCCCTCCGTAGGGAATGGGTACACCTTC; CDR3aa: CAWKPSVGNGYTF
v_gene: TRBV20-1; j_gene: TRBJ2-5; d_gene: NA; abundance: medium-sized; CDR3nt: TGCAGTGCTACCCTCTCCGGGGGACCCCGGGAGACCCAGTACTTC; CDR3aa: CSATLSGGPRETQYF
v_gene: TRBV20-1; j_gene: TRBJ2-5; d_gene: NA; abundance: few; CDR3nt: TGCAGTGCCAGTTCCCCTGGGGAGACCCAGTACTTC; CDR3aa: CSASSPGETQYF
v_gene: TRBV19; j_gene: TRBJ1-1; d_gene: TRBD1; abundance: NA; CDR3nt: TGTGCCAGTAGTTCGGAAGGAGTTACTGGACAGGGGGGCGGTGAAGCTTTCTTT; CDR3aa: CASSSEGVTGQGGGEAFF
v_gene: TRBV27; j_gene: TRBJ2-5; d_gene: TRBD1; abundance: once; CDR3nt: TGTGCCAGCAGTCGAGGAGGGACAGGGGCCCGGAGAGGGGCGGGGGCCGTCGGAGAGACCCAGTACTTC; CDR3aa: CASSRGGTGARRGAGAVGETQYF
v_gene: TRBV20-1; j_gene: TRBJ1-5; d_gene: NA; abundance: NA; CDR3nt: TGCAGTGCTAGAGATTTGGAGGGGGGTTCTCAGTCCCAGCATTTT; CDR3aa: CSARDLEGGSQSQHF
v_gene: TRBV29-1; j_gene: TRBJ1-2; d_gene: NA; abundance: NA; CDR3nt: TGCAGCGTTGAAGATTTCCGTAGTGGGATGGGATATGGCTACACCTTC; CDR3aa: CSVEDFRSGMGYGYTF
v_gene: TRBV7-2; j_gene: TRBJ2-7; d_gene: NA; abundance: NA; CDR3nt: TGTGCCAGCAGCCGCCCATCAGGGTCTGTCGAGCAGTACTTC; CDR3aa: CASSRPSGSVEQYF
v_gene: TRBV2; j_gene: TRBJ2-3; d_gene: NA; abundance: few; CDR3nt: TGTGCCAGCAGGGCACAGGGGGGGAGCACAGATACGCAGTATTTT; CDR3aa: CASRAQGGSTDTQYF
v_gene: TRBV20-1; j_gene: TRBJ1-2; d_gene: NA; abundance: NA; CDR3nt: TGCAGTGCTAGAGGGTGGCAGAATGGCTACACCTTC; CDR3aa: CSARGWQNGYTF